One T cell receptor (beta chain) is described in this entry. Its antigen is not known. Germline assignment: CDR1 SSHAT and CDR2 FNYEAQ (reference sequence). CDR3 length: 16 residues. J gave up 5 bases and V 4 bases, and 3 bases lay outside the gene matches. The protocol was immunoSEQ multiplex PCR, while the TCRdb copy is restricted to in-frame clones and leaves out a portion. The table records tens of thousands of clones, around 82% of them present only once. This record comes from a study of CD4 T cell repertoires in COVID-19. The study's findings and limits: Between about 6.5 and 27% of SARS-CoV-2 clonotypes also appeared in SARS-CoV and/or HKU1 spike cultures. Two or all three memory subsets shared several highly expanded SARS-CoV-2-reactive clonotypes.

No culture step preceded sequencing of the ex vivo isolated memory T cells. The sequence was obtained from a human donor who had COVID-19. The genes are TRBV7-7 and TRBJ2-2, with TRBD2 identical over 14 bases. The sequencing used CD4+ T cells from peripheral blood, collected after recovery from COVID-19. CDR3 sequence: CASSSGLAGVTGELFF. The CDR3 nucleotides are TGTGCCAGCAGCTCGGGACTAGCGGGAGTTACCGGGGAGCTGTTTTTT.